These 15 T cell receptor beta chains originate from one sample sequenced in a study of CD8 T cells in Susac syndrome. RNA in amounts of about 0.45 to 1 ug was reverse transcribed with random hexamers. TCRdb itself ran the immunoSEQ multiplex PCR reads through MiXCR, one entry per CDR3 protein. This repertoire shows approximately 120,000 distinct CDR3 sequences, 90% to 95% found once; its top ten account for more than 0.075%. Input material: CD4+ T cells from PBMCs. These receptors were obtained from a human donor in good health.

V usage is TRBV29-1 and J usage is TRBJ1-2, with TRBD1 identical over 7 bases. This CDR3 is built from 14 residues. Germline-derived CDR1 and CDR2 are SQVTM and ANQGSEA. Unmatched junction bases numbered 8, after V lost 4 bases and J lost 3 bases. The CDR3 is CSVVPQDRDYGYTF. CDR3 bases: TGCAGCGTTGTCCCCCAAGACAGGGACTATGGCTACACCTTC.

This rearrangement joins TRBV30 to TRBJ1-2, with TRBD1 matching 7 bases. The V segment lost 2 bases and the J segment 4 bases; nucleotides outside the gene matches: 4. CDR3 size: 13 residues. The V gene's germline CDR1 is GTSNPN and CDR2 SVGIG (reference sequence). The CDR3 DNA reads TGTGCCTGGAGTTCAACAGGGGTCTATGGCTACACCTTC. Protein product: CAWSSTGVYGYTF.

This sequence joins TRBV6-2 or TRBV6-3 and TRBJ1-2; the match to TRBD1 covers 8 bases. Germline V gene data show CDR1 as MNHEY and CDR2 as SVGEGT. V gave up 4 bases and J gave up 2 bases; unmatched junction bases: 6. There are 15 residues in the CDR3. CDR3 protein: CASSFRGPGNYGYTF. The CDR3 bases are TGTGCCAGCAGTTTCAGGGGGCCGGGAAACTATGGCTACACCTTC.

This clonotype was seen a few times. DNA for the CDR3: TGTGCCAGCAGCCCTTCCCCAGGACTAGCGAGGAGCTCCTACGAGCAGTACTTC. Its protein is CASSPSPGLARSSYEQYF. The chain combines TRBV7-2 with TRBJ2-7; 9 nucleotides align to TRBD2. The CDR3 length is 18 residues. Per germline, CDR1 SGHTA and CDR2 FQGNSA. J was trimmed by 0 bases and V by 5 bases; bases with no gene match: 14.

The chain has TRBV29-1 and TRBJ1-2; D not resolved. V was pared by 5 bases and J by 0 bases, with 7 bases between. The length of the CDR3 is 12 residues. Germline lookup yields CDR1 SQVTM and CDR2 ANQGSEA. This CDR3 reads CSVLNSNYGYTF. The DNA of the CDR3 is TGCAGCGTTCTTAATTCTAACTATGGCTACACCTTC.

This chain uses TRBV30 with TRBJ2-2, with D perhaps matching TRBD1 or TRBD2 (5 bases each). CDR3 length: 14 residues. Trimming removed 2 bases from V and 3 bases from J, with 10 bases in between. The germline CDR1 and CDR2 sequences are GTSNPN and SVGIG (reference sequence). CDR3 region: CAWSRDGYTGELFF. The CDR3 nucleotides are TGTGCCTGGAGTCGGGACGGCTACACCGGGGAGCTGTTTTTT.

This chain uses TRBV3-1 with TRBJ1-1, with D hard to call. V lost 0 bases and J lost 4, with 9 bases in between. The CDR3 is made up of 14 amino acids. Per the germline V gene, CDR1 is LGHDT and CDR2 is YNNKEL (reference sequence). The CDR3 protein is CASSQDNAGTEAFF. CDR3 coding DNA: TGTGCCAGCAGCCAAGATAATGCGGGCACTGAAGCTTTCTTT. Filled out from reference TRBV3-1 and TRBJ1-1, the complete variable domain reads DTAVSQTPKYLVTQMGNDKSIKCEQNLGHDTMYWYKQDSKKFLKIMFSYNNKELIINETVPNRFSPKSPDKAHLNLHINSLELGDSAVYFCASSQDNAGTEAFFGQGTRLTVV.

The chain couples TRBV7-2 to TRBJ1-1, with a weak D call TRBD1 (5 bases). V was pared by 4 bases and J by 1 base, with 16 bases between. This CDR3 has 16 amino acids. The germline gives CDR1 SGHTA, CDR2 FQGNSA. The CDR3, as DNA: TGTGCCAGCAGCTCTACCTTTGGGACCGAGAACACTGAAGCTTTCTTT. Encoded protein: CASSSTFGTENTEAFF. The full variable domain, its missing parts supplied by reference TRBV7-2 and TRBJ1-1, is GAGVSQSPSNKVTEKGKDVELRCDPISGHTALYWYRQSLGQGLEFLIYFQGNSAPDKSGLPSDRFSAERTGGSVSTLTIQRTQQEDSAVYLCASSSTFGTENTEAFFGQGTRLTVV.

This chain joins TRBV6-4 and TRBJ2-2; D might be TRBD2 (5 bases). CDR1 and CDR2 from the germline V gene are MRHNA and SNTAGT. The CDR3 sequence is 16 residues long. V was pared by 5 bases and J by 0 bases, with 13 bases between. The CDR3, as DNA: TGTGCCAGCAGTAGCGGTAGACGGCCGAACACCGGGGAGCTGTTTTTT. It is translated as CASSSGRRPNTGELFF.

V usage is TRBV29-1 and J usage is TRBJ2-7, with 8 bases matching TRBD1. The germline V gene encodes CDR1 SQVTM and CDR2 ANQGSEA. V lost 7 bases, J lost 1 base, and 3 bases stayed unmatched. The CDR3 is made up of 12 amino acids. The CDR3 coding sequence is TGCAGCGCTGGACAGGGTTCCTACGAGCAGTACTTC. Its protein product is CSAGQGSYEQYF.

The gene calls are TRBV30 and TRBJ1-2, with D perhaps matching TRBD1 (6 bases). Trimming pared 2 bases from V and 2 bases from J, leaving 12 bases between. CDR3 size: 14 residues. Germline V CDR1 and CDR2: GTSNPN, SVGIG (reference sequence). CDR3 in amino acids: CAWSSYRDNYGYTF. CDR3 nucleotides: TGTGCCTGGAGTTCCTACAGGGACAACTATGGCTACACCTTC.

This clonotype was seen a single time. The gene calls are TRBV20-1 and TRBJ1-1, with a weak D call TRBD1 (6 bases). The ends were cut back, 3 bases at V and 3 bases at J, with 23 bases in the middle. The CDR3 spans 17 residues. Germline loops: CDR1 DFQATT, CDR2 SNEGSKA (reference sequence). The CDR3 DNA is TGCAGTGCTAGGAGCCGACAGGACTTCCTGTCTCACACTGAAGCTTTCTTT. It encodes CSARSRQDFLSHTEAFF.

The chain is built from TRBV4-3 and TRBJ2-7; TRBD1 is a possible D gene (5 bases). The CDR3 loop spans 15 amino acids. Germline V gene sequence: CDR1 LGHNA, CDR2 YSLEER. The V gene lost 1 base and the J gene lost 3 bases, with 13 bases spanning the gap. CDR3 loop: CASSQGAGNNYEQYF. The CDR3 DNA sequence: TGCGCCAGCAGCCAAGGCGCAGGGAATAACTACGAGCAGTACTTC.

The gene calls are TRBV29-1 and TRBJ1-2; D is ambiguous. This CDR3 has 11 amino acids. The germline V gene encodes CDR1 SQVTM and CDR2 ANQGSEA. Trimming cost V 7 bases and J 4 bases, with 10 bases left between them. CDR3 bases: TGCAGCGCCGGGAGAGTCTATGGCTACACCTTC. As protein: CSAGRVYGYTF. The full variable domain, rest sourced from reference TRBV29-1 and TRBJ1-2, is SAVISQKPSRDICQRGTSLTIQCQVDSQVTMMFWYRQQPGQSLTLIATANQGSEATYESGFVIDKFPISRPNLTFSTLTVSNMSPEDSSIYLCSAGRVYGYTFGSGTRLTVV.

The CDR3 bases are TGCGCCAGCAGCTTGGAGGGAGGGTCGGACGCTTTCTTT. This sequence encodes CASSLEGGSDAFF. The chain combines TRBV5-1 with TRBJ1-1; no definite D call. The germline CDR1 and CDR2 sequences are SGHRS and YFSETQ. There are 13 residues in the CDR3. Trimming took 0 bases from V and 11 from J, leaving 14 bases between them.